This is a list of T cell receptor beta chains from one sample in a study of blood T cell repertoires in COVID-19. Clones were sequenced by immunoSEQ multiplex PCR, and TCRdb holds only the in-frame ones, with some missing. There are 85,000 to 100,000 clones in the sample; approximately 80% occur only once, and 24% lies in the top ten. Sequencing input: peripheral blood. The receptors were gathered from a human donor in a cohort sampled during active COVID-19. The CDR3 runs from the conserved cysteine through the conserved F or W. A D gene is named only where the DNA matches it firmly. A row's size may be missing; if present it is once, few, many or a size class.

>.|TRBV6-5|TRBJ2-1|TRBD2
TGTGCCAGCAGTTCTAGCGGGGCAAATGAGCAGTTCTTC
CASSSSGANEQFF
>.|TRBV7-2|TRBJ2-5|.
TGTGCCAGCAGTCGGGGGTCAGGAGAGACCCAGTACTTC
CASSRGSGETQYF
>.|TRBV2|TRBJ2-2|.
TGTGCCAGCAGTGAAGCCCTCGGACTGGAACCCACCGGGGAGCTGTTTTTT
CASSEALGLEPTGELFF
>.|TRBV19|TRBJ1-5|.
TGTGCCAGTAGTCTAGATTACAATCAGCCCCAGCATTTT
CASSLDYNQPQHF
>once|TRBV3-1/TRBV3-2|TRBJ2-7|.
TGTGCCAGCAGCCAAGATTTAGGGGCCGCCTACGAGCAGTACTTC
CASSQDLGAAYEQYF
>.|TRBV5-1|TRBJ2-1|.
TGCGCCAGCAGCCGGAGCGGGAATGAGCAGTTCTTC
CASSRSGNEQFF
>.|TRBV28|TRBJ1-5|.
TGTGCCAGCAGTTCCCCCACCGACAGGTCCAATCAGCCCCAGCATTTT
CASSSPTDRSNQPQHF
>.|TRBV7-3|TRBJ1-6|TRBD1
TGTGCCAGCCGGGGGACAGATAATTCACCCCTCCACTTT
CASRGTDNSPLHF
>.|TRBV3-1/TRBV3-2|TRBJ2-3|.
TGTGCCAGCAGCCAAGACCGCCTGGCGGGGGCTAGCACAGATACGCAGTATTTT
CASSQDRLAGASTDTQYF
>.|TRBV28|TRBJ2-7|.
TGTGCCAGCAAGTTGGTCGTCGGCGAGCAGTACTTC
CASKLVVGEQYF
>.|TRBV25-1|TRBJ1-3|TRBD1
TGTGCCAGCAGTGACAGGGGGCTCTCTGGAAACACCATATATTTT
CASSDRGLSGNTIYF
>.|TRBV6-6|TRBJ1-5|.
TGTGCCAGCAGTGGCGGACAGTTCTATAGCAATCAGCCCCAGCATTTT
CASSGGQFYSNQPQHF
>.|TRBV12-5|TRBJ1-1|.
TGTGCTAGTGGTTCCCCCTCGGGGGTTTCCACTGAAGCTTTCTTT
CASGSPSGVSTEAFF
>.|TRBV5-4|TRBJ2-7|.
TGTGCCAGCAGCTCCAGGACTGATGCCTCCTACGAGCAGTACTTC
CASSSRTDASYEQYF
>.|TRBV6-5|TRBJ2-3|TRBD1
TGTGCCAGCAGTTTATCGGGACAGGGCACAGATACGCAGTATTTT
CASSLSGQGTDTQYF
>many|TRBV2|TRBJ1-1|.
TGTGCCAGCAGTAGGGACACTAACACTGAAGCTTTCTTT
CASSRDTNTEAFF
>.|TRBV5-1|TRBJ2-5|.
TGCGCCAGCAGCTTTAGTCGCGCCCAAGAGACCCAGTACTTC
CASSFSRAQETQYF
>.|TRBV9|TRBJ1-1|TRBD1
TGTGCCAGCAGCGAAGGGACAGGGAGTGATAGGGCTGAAGCTTTCTTT
CASSEGTGSDRAEAFF
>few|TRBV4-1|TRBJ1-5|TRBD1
TGCGCCAGCAGCCAAACCGGGACAGGGGGACGGCAGCCCCAGCATTTT
CASSQTGTGGRQPQHF
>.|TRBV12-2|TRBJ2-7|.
TGTGCACCCGCCCACAGGACTAGCGGGAGGGCCAGGTCGGTAGAGCAGTACTTC
CAPAHRTSGRARSVEQYF